The 5 T cell receptor beta chains presented below share a single source sample, sequenced in a study of cytomegalovirus exposure and HLA in healthy donors. The PCR employed 60 Vbeta primers together with 13 Jbeta primers. The data were produced by immunoSEQ multiplex PCR, yet TCRdb's version contains in-frame clones alone and is incomplete. The data contain around 170,000 clones, about 80% of them singletons. Specimen: PBMCs. The source of these receptors is a woman younger than 45 in good health and CMV-seronegative.

CDR3 in DNA: TGTGCCAGCAGTCCAGGGGGCGTCTATGGCTACACCTTC. This encodes CASSPGGVYGYTF. V usage is TRBV25-1 and J usage is TRBJ1-2; 8 positions match TRBD1. The V and J ends lost 5 bases and 4 bases, in that order; junction bases with no gene match: 3. In germline, CDR1 is MGHDK, CDR2 SYGVNS. The CDR3 has 13 residues.

The rearrangement uses TRBV19 and TRBJ2-3, with TRBD2 identical over 13 bases. From germline, CDR1 is LNHDA and CDR2 SQIVND (reference sequence). The CDR3 has 17 amino acids. The trim removed 1 base at V and 4 bases at J, leaving 5 bases unmatched. CDR3 nucleotides: TGTGCCAGTAGTATAGGCCGGACTAGCGGGGGTGCAGATACGCAGTATTTT. Amino acid sequence: CASSIGRTSGGADTQYF.

This clone was recorded once. The chain recombines TRBV20-1 with TRBJ1-2; a possible D gene is TRBD1 (6 bases). Germline V CDR1 and CDR2: DFQATT, SNEGSKA (reference sequence). V was trimmed by 6 bases and J by 8 bases, leaving 13 bases between them. This CDR3 has 11 residues. CDR3 in DNA: TGCAGTGCCACAGGGTCCCGCGGCTACACCTTC. Protein: CSATGSRGYTF.

This clone turned up a few times. V gene TRBV13 combines with J gene TRBJ2-7; 8 nucleotides align to TRBD1. The junction had 11 bases not matched to a gene; V was cut back by 5 bases and J by 2 bases. CDR3 length equals 16 residues. From germline, CDR1 is PRHDT and CDR2 FYEKMQ (reference sequence). In DNA, the CDR3 is TGTGCCAGCAGCACCCGGACAGGGCCCCTAACCTACGAGCAGTACTTC. This encodes CASSTRTGPLTYEQYF.

A word on this clone: Mismatch with germline at one junction end may stem from a read error. The rearrangement uses TRBV6-5 and TRBJ2-3; 9 nucleotides agree with TRBD1. The CDR3 has 16 amino acids. CDR1 MNHEY and CDR2 SVGAGI come from the germline V gene. CDR3 DNA: TGTGCCAGCAGTAACTCACAGGGGGCCAACACAGATACGCAGTATTTT. Its translation is CASSNSQGANTDTQYF.